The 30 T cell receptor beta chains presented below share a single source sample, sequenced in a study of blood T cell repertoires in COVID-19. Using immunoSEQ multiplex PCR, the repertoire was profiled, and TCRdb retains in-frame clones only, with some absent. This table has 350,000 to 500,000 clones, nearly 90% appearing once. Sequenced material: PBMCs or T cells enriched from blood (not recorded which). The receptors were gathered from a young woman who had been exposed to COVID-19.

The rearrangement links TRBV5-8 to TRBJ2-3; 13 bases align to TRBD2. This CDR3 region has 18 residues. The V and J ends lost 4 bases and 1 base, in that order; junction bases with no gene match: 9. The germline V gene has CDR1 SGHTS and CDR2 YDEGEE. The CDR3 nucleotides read TGTGCCAGCAGCGTACTAGCGGGAGGGCTGAGGGGCACAGATACGCAGTATTTT. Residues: CASSVLAGGLRGTDTQYF.

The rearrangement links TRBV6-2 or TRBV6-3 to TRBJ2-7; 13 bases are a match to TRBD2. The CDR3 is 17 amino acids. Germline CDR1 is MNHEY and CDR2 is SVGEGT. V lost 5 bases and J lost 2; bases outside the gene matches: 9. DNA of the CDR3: TGTGCCAGCAGTGACCCTCTCGGACTAGCGGGGGCCTACGAGCAGTACTTC. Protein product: CASSDPLGLAGAYEQYF.

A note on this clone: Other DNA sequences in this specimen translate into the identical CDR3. DNA of the CDR3: TGTGCCAGCCGGGGGGAGGGGGGGCGCCCCTATGGCTACACCTTC. Its translation is CASRGEGGRPYGYTF. J is TRBJ1-2 and V is TRBV6-5; D might be TRBD1 (6 bases). The CDR3 contains 15 residues. The germline V gene has CDR1 MNHEY and CDR2 SVGAGI. With 8 bases removed from V and 4 bases from J, the gap between germline ends came to 20 bases.

For the CDR3, the DNA is TGTGCCAGTAGTATGTTACAGGGAGGGGCTGGAATCTACGAGCAGTACTTC. Protein: CASSMLQGGAGIYEQYF. The chain links TRBV19 to TRBJ2-7; possible D gene TRBD2, 7 bases. The CDR3 runs to 17 residues. Per germline, CDR1 LNHDA and CDR2 SQIVND (reference sequence). V lost 3 bases and J 3 bases, leaving 21 bases between the germline ends.

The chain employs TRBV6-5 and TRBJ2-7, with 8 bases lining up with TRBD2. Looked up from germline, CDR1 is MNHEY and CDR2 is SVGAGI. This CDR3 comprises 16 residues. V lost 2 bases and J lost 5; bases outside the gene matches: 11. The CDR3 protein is CASSYESGAGVHEQYF. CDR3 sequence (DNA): TGTGCCAGCAGTTACGAATCGGGAGCGGGAGTCCACGAGCAGTACTTC.

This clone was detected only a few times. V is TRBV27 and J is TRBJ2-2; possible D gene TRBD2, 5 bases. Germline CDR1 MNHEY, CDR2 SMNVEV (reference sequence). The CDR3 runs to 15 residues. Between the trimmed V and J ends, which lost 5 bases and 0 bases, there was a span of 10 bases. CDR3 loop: CASSRLGANTGELFF. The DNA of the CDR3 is TGTGCCAGCAGTAGATTGGGAGCGAACACCGGGGAGCTGTTTTTT.

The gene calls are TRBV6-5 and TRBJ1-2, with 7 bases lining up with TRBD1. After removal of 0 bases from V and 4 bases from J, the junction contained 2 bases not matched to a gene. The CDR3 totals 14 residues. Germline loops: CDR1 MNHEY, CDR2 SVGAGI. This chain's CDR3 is CASSYSRDSYGYTF. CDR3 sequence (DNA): TGTGCCAGCAGTTACTCCCGGGACAGCTATGGCTACACCTTC.

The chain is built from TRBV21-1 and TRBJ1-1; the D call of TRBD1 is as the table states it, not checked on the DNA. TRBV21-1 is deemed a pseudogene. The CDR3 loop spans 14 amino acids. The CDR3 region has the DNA TGTGCCAGCAGCGGGGGACAGGTCCCCTCGCGAGCTTTCTTT. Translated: CASSGGQVPSRAFF.

CDR3 coding DNA: TGTGCCAGCAGTTTCCGGGGTAGCCCCAATGAGCAGTTCTTC. Protein sequence: CASSFRGSPNEQFF. The rearrangement uses TRBV27 and TRBJ2-1; perhaps TRBD2 as D (5 bases). Germline V gene sequence: CDR1 MNHEY, CDR2 SMNVEV (reference sequence). Trimming removed 3 bases from V and 6 bases from J, with 12 bases in between. This CDR3 contains 14 residues.

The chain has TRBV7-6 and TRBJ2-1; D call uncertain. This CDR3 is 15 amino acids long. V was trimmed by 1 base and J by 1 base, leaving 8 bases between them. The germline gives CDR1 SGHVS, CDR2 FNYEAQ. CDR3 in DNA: TGTGCCAGCAGCTTAGGAGTACCGTCCTACAATGAGCAGTTCTTC. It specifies CASSLGVPSYNEQFF.

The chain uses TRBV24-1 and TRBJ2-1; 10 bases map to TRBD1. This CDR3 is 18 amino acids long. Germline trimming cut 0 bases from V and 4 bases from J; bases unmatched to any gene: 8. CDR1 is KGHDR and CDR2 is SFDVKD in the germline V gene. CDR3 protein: CATSDLGPGQGTYNEQFF. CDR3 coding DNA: TGTGCCACCAGTGATTTGGGTCCGGGACAGGGGACATACAATGAGCAGTTCTTC.

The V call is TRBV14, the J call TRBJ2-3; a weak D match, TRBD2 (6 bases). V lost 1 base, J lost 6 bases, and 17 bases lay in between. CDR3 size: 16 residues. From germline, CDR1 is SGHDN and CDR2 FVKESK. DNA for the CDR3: TGTGCCAGCAGCCAAGGCCTCCGAGCGGGCGGGGATACGCAGTATTTT. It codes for CASSQGLRAGGDTQYF.

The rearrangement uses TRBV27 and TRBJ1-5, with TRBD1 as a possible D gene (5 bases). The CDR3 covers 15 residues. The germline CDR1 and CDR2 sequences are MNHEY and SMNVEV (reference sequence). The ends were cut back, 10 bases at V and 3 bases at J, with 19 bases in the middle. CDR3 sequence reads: CATHAGQGPNQPQHF. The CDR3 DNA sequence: TGTGCCACCCACGCGGGGCAGGGCCCCAATCAGCCCCAGCATTTT.

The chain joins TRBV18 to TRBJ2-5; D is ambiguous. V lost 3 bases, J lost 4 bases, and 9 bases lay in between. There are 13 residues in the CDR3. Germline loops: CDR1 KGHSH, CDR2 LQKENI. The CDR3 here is CASSPAQIETQYF. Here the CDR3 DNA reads TGTGCCAGCTCACCGGCACAGATAGAGACCCAGTACTTC.

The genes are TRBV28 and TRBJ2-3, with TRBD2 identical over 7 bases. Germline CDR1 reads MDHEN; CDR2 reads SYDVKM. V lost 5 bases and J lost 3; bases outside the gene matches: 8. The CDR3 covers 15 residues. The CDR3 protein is CASSPFGGLTDTQYF. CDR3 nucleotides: TGTGCCAGCAGTCCCTTCGGGGGGTTGACAGATACGCAGTATTTT.

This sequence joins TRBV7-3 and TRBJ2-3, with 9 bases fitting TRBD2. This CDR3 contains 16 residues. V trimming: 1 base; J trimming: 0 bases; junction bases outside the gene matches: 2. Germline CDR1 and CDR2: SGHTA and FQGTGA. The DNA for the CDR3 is TGTGCCAGCAGCTTAAGGCTAGCGGGGAGCACAGATACGCAGTATTTT. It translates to CASSLRLAGSTDTQYF.

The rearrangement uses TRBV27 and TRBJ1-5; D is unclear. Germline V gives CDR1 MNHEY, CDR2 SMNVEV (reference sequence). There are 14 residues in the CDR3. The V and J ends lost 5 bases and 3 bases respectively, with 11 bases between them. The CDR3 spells CASSIGLNNQPQHF. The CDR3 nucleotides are TGTGCCAGCAGTATTGGACTGAACAATCAGCCCCAGCATTTT.

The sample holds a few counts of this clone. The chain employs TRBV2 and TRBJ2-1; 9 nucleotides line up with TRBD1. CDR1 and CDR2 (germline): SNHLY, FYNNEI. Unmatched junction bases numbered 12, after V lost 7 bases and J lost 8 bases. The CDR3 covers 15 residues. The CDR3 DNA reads TGTGCCAGCAACGCCGACAGGGGGATTTTGGATGAGCAGTTCTTC. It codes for CASNADRGILDEQFF.

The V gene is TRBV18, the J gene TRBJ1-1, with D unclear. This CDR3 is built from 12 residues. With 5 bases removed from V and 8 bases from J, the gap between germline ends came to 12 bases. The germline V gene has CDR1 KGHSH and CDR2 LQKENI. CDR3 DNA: TGTGCCAGCTCATTTAACCGAGGGGAAGCTTTCTTT. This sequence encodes CASSFNRGEAFF.

The CDR3: CASRVTSGSTDTQYF. The CDR3 coding sequence is TGTGCCAGCAGAGTGACTAGCGGGAGCACAGATACGCAGTATTTT. The genes are TRBV4-2 and TRBJ2-3, with 10 bases lining up with TRBD2. In germline, CDR1 is LGHNA, CDR2 YNFKEQ. The CDR3 contains 15 residues. Germline trimming cut 6 bases from V and 0 bases from J; bases unmatched to any gene: 3.

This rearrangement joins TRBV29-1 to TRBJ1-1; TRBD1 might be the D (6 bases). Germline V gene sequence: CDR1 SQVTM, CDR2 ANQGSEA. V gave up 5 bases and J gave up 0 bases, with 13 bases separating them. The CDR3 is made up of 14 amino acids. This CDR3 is CSVRPGAMNTEAFF. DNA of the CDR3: TGCAGCGTTCGTCCAGGGGCTATGAACACTGAAGCTTTCTTT.

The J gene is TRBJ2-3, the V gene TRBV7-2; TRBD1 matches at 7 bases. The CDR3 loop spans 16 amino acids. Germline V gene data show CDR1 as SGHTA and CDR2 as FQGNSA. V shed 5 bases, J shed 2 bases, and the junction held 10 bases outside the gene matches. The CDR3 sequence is CASSPDRTGSTDTQYF. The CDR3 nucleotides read TGTGCCAGCAGCCCGGACCGGACAGGTTCCACAGATACGCAGTATTTT.

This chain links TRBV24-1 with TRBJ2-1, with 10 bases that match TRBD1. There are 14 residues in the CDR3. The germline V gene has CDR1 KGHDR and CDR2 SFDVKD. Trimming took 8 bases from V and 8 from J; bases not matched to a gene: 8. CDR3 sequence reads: CATTEGQGLDEQFF. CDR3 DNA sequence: TGTGCCACCACCGAGGGACAGGGGTTGGATGAGCAGTTCTTC.

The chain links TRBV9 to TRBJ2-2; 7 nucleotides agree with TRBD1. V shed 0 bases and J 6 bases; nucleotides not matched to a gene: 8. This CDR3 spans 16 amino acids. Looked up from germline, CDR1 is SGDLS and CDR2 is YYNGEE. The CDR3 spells CASSVVGGTGAGELFF. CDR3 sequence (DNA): TGTGCCAGCAGCGTAGTTGGGGGTACAGGGGCCGGGGAGCTGTTTTTT. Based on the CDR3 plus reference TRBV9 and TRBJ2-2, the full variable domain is DSGVTQTPKHLITATGQRVTLRCSPRSGDLSVYWYQQSLDQGLQFLIQYYNGEERAKGNILERFSAQQFPDLHSELNLSSLELGDSALYFCASSVVGGTGAGELFFGEGSRLTVL.

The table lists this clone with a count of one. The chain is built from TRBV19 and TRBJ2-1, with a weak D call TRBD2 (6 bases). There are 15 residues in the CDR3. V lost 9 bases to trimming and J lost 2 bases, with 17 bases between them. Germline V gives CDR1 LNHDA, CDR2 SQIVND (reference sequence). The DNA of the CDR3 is TGTGCCAGCATGTGGGGTAGCGGACCCTACAATGAGCAGTTCTTC. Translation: CASMWGSGPYNEQFF.

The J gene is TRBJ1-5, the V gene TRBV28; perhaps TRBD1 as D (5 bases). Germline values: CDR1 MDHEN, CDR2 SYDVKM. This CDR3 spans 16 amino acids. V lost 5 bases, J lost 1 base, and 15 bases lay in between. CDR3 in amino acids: CASSRGTRLSNQPQHF. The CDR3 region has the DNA TGTGCCAGCAGTAGGGGAACAAGACTCAGCAATCAGCCCCAGCATTTT.

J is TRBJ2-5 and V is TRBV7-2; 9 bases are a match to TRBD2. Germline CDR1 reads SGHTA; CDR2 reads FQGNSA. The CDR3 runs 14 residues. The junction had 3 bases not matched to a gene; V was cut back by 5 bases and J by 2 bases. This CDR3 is CASSPTSGQETQYF. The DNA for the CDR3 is TGTGCCAGCAGCCCAACTAGCGGGCAAGAGACCCAGTACTTC.

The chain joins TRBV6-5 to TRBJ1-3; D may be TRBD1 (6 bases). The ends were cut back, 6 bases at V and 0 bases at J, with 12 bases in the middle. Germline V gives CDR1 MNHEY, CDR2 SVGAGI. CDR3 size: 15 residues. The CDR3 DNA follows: TGTGCCAGCAGGTTCGACAGGTCCTCTGGAAACACCATATATTTT. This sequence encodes CASRFDRSSGNTIYF.

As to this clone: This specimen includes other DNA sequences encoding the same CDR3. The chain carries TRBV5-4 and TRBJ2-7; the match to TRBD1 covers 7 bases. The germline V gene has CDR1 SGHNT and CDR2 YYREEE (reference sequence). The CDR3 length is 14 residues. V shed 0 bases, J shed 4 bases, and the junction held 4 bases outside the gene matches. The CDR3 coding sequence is TGTGCCAGCAGCTTGGGACAGGGCTTTTACGAGCAGTACTTC. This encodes CASSLGQGFYEQYF.

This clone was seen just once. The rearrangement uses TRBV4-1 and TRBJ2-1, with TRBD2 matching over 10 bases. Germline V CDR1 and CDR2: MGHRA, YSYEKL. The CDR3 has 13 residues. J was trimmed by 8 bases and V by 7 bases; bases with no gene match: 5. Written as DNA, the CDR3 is TGCGCCAGCAAAGCGGGGGGGATAGATGAGCAGTTCTTC. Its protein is CASKAGGIDEQFF.